The clone carrying this TCR beta chain was observed at least ten times. No antigen is known for it. Germline CDR1 and CDR2: DFQATT and SNEGSKA (reference sequence). The CDR3 length is 12 residues. Trimming took off 2 bases at V and 2 bases at J, with 5 bases between the two ends. This record comes from a study of blood T cells in healthy people across ages. For the second PCR, which ran for 7 to 11 cycles, a sample-barcoded 5' primer and a J-beta primer mix were used. TCRdb redid the calling of the 5' RACE reads with MiXCR, one entry per CDR3 protein. The sample lists more than 650,000 distinct CDR3 sequences, 22% seen once, with less than 25% in the top ten. Regarding the study as a whole: Total diversity from one million sequenced T cells was likely underestimated. A roughly linear age-dependent decrease characterized TCR beta diversity per million T cells.

PBMCs numbering at least 7 million were isolated per sample. Source material: blood. This TCR derives from a man in his sixties or seventies in good health. The J gene is TRBJ2-3, the V gene TRBV20-1; no reliable D call. The CDR3 DNA follows: TGCAGTGCTAGACCCTTCACAGATACGCAGTATTTT. Its translation is CSARPFTDTQYF.